This TCR beta chain was sequenced for a study of neurological immune-mediated disorders. The making of cDNA relied on 5'RACE with 10-nucleotide random UMIs. TCRdb redid the calling of the 5' RACE reads with MiXCR, one entry per CDR3 protein. The sample has roughly 20,000 distinct CDR3 sequences, around 7.6% seen once. This clonotype was counted at least ten times. As yet, its antigen is unknown. The CDR3 totals 13 residues. Germline CDR1 and CDR2: LNHDA and SQIVND (reference sequence). Germline trimming cut 3 bases from V and 5 bases from J; bases unmatched to any gene: 1. Study-wide points: TCR-beta repertoires seemed private in all groups, with no expanded CDR3 amino acid sequences shared.

This receptor was identified in a woman in her 30s with HTLV-1-associated myelopathy (HAM/TSP). V and J are TRBV19 and TRBJ2-1; 7 nucleotides agree with TRBD1. Material: CD8+ T cells from blood. CDR3 residues: CASSITGDNEQFF. CDR3 bases: TGTGCCAGTAGTATTACAGGGGACAATGAGCAGTTCTTC.